The T cell receptor beta chain described here comes from a study of T cells expressing NK-cell markers. Study background: Of eight sequenced donors, seven were HCMV-seropositive and one HCMV-seronegative. Study outcomes and limitations: The share of CD8+ T cells held by dominant NKG2C+ clonotypes was about 1.0-8% in about 6 donors.

Concerning this clonotype itself: Its antigen is as yet unknown.

For each CDR3 protein, TCRdb gives one entry from its re-call of the 5' RACE reads, without DNA. The sample data list hundreds of thousands of distinct CDR3 sequences. CDR3 length: 13 residues. The germline V gene encodes CDR1 SGHRS and CDR2 YFSETQ. The chain combines TRBV5-1 with TRBJ2-2. The receptor was isolated from a woman aged 18-70 years in good health. The sample taken for sequencing was blood T cells: a sorted CD56 or NKG2C T cell subset, CD4+ or CD8+ T cells, or bulk PBMC T cells (not recorded which). CDR3 protein: CASSLELTGELFF.